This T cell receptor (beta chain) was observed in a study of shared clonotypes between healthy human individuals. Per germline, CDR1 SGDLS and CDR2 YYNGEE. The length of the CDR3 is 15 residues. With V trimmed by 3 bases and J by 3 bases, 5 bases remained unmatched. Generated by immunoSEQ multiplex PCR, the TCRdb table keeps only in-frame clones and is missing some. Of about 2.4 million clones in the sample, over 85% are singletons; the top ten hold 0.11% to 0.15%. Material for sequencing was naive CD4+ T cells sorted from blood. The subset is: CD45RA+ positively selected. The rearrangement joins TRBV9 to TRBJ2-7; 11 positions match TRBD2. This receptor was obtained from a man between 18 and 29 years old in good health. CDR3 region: CASSAPTSGNYEQYF. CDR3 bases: TGTGCCAGCAGCGCCCCGACTAGCGGGAACTACGAGCAGTACTTC.